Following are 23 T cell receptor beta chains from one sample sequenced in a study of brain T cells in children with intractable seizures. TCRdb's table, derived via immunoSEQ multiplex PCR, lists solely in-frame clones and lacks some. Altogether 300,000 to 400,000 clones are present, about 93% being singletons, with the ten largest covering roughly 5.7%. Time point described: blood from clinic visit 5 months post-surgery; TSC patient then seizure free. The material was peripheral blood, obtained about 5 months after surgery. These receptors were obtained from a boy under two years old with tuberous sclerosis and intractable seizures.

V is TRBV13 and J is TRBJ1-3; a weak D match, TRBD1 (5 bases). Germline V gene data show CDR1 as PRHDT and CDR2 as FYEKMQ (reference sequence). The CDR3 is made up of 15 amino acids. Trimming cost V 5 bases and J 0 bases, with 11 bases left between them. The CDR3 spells CASSGGLISGNTIYF. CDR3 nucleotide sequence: TGTGCCAGCAGCGGGGGACTGATCTCTGGAAACACCATATATTTT.

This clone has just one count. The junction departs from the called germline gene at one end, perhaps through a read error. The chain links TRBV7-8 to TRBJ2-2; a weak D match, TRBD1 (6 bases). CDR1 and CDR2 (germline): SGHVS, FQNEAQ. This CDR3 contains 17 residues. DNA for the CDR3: TGTGCCAGCAGCGAAGACAGGACTTCATGGAACGCCGGGGAGCTGTTTTTT. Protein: CASSEDRTSWNAGELFF. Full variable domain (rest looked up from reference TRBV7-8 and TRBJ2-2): GAGVSQSPRYKVAKRGQDVALRCDPISGHVSLFWYQQALGQGPEFLTYFQNEAQLDKSGLPSDRFFAERPEGSVSTLKIQRTQQEDSAVYLCASSEDRTSWNAGELFFGEGSRLTVL.

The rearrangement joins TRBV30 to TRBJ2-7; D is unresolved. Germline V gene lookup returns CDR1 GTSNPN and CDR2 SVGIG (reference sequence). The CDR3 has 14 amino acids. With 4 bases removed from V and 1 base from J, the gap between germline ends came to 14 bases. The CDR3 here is CAWIRAGFSYEQYF. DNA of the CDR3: TGTGCCTGGATCAGAGCAGGTTTTTCCTACGAGCAGTACTTC.

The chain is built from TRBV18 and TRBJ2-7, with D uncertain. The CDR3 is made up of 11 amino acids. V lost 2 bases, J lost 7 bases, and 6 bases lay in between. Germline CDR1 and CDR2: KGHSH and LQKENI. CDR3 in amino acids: CASSPRDEQYF. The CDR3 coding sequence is TGTGCCAGCTCACCAAGAGATGAGCAGTACTTC.

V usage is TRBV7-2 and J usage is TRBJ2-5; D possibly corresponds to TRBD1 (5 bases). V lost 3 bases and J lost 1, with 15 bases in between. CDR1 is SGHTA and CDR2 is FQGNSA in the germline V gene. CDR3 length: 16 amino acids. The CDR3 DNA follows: TGTGCCAGCAGCTTGGGGCTGGGCAAGGGCCAAGAGACCCAGTACTTC. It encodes CASSLGLGKGQETQYF.

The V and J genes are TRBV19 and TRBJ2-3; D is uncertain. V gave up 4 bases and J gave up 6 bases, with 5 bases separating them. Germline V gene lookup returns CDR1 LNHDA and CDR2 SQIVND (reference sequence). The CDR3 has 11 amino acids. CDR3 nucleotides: TGTGCCAGTAGTACCCCCGATACGCAGTATTTT. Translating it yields CASSTPDTQYF.

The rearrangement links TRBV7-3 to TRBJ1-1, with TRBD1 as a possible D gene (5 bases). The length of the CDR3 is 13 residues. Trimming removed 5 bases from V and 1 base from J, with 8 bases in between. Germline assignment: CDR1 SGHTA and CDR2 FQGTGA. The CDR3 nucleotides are TGTGCCAGCAGCAAGGGGCGGAACACTGAAGCTTTCTTT. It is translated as CASSKGRNTEAFF.

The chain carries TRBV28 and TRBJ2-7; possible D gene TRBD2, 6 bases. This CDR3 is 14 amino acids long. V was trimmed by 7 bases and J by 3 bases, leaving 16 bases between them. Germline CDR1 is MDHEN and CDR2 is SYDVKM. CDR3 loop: CASTPSGPSYEQYF. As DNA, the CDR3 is TGTGCCAGCACTCCCAGCGGGCCCAGCTACGAGCAGTACTTC.

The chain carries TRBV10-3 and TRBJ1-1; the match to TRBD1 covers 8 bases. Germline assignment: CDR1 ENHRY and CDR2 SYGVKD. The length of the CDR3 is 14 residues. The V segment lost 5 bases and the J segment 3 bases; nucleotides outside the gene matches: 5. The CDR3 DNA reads TGTGCCATCAGTCCACAGGGGGATGACACTGAAGCTTTCTTT. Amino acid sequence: CAISPQGDDTEAFF.

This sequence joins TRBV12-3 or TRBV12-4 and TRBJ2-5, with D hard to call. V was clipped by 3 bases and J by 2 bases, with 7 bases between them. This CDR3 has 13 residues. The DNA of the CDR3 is TGTGCCAGCAGTTTTGTGGGGCAAGAGACCCAGTACTTC. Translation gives CASSFVGQETQYF.

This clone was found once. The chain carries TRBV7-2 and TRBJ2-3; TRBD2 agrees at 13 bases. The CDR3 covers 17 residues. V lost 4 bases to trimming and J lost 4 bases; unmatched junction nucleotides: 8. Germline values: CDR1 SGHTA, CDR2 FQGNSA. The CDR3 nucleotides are TGTGCCAGCAGCTCACCTAGGACTAGCGGGAGACCAGATACGCAGTATTTT. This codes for CASSSPRTSGRPDTQYF.

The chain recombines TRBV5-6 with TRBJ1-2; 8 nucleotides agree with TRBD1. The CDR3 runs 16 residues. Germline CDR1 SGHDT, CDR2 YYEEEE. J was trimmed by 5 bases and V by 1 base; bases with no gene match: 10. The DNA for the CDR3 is TGTGCCAGCAGCTTGAACGGGGGGACAGGAGCTTATGGCTACACCTTC. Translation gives CASSLNGGTGAYGYTF. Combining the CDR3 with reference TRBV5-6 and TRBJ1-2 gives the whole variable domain DAGVTQSPTHLIKTRGQQVTLRCSPKSGHDTVSWYQQALGQGPQFIFQYYEEEERQRGNFPDRFSGHQFPNYSSELNVNALLLGDSALYLCASSLNGGTGAYGYTFGSGTRLTVV.

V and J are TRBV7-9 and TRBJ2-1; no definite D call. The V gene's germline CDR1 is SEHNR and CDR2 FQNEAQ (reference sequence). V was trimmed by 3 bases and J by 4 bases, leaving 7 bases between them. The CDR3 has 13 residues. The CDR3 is CASSLEIYNEQFF. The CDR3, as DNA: TGTGCCAGCAGCTTGGAAATATACAATGAGCAGTTCTTC.

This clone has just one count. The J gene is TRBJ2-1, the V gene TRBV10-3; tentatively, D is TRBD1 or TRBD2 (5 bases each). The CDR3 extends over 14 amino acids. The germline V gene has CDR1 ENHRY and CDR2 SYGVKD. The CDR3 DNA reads TGTGCGGGAGCCATGAAAGCCACAGGTAACGAGCAGTTCTTC. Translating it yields CAGAMKATGNEQFF.

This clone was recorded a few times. Written as DNA, the CDR3 is TGTGCTAGTGGTTTGGTAGTGACAGGGGAAGACTATGGCTACACCTTC. Protein product: CASGLVVTGEDYGYTF. The chain links TRBV12-5 to TRBJ1-2; 8 positions match TRBD1. The V gene end was trimmed by 0 bases and the J gene end by 3 bases; junction bases not matched to a gene: 6. CDR1 is LGHNT, CDR2 FRNRAP, per germline. The CDR3 sequence is 16 residues long.

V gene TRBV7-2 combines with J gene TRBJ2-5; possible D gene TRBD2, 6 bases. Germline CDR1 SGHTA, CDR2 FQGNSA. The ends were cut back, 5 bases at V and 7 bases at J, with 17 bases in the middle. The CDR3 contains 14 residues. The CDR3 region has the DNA TGTGCCAGCAGCCCGAGGAGGGATCAGGGGACCCAGTACTTC. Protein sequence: CASSPRRDQGTQYF.

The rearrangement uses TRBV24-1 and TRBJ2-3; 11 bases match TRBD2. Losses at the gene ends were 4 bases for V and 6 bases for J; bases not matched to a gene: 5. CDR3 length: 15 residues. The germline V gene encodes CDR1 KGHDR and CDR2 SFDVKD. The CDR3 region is CATSDRTSGSDTQYF. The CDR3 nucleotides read TGTGCCACCAGTGACCGTACTAGCGGGAGCGATACGCAGTATTTT.

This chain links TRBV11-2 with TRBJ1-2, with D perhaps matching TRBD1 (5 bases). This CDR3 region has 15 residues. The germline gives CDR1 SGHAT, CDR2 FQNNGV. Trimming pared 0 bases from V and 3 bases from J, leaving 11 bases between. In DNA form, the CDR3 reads TGTGCCAGCAGCTTAGATCGTTGGGGCTACTATGGCTACACCTTC. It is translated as CASSLDRWGYYGYTF. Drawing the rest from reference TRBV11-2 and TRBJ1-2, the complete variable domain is EAGVAQSPRYKIIEKRQSVAFWCNPISGHATLYWYQQILGQGPKLLIQFQNNGVVDDSQLPKDRFSAERLKGVDSTLKIQPAKLEDSAVYLCASSLDRWGYYGYTFGSGTRLTVV.

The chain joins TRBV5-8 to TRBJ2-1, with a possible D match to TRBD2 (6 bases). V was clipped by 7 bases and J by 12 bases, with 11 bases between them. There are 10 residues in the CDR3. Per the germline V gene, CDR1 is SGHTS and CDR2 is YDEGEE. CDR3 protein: CASAGNLQFF. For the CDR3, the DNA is TGTGCCAGCGCGGGAAATTTGCAGTTCTTC.

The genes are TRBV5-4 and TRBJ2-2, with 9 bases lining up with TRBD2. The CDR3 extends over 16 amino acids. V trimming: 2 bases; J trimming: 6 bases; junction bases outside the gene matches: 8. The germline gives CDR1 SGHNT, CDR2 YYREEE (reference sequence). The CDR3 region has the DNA TGTGCCAGCAGCTTCTCCGGCGGGAGGGCCGCCGGGGAGCTGTTTTTT. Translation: CASSFSGGRAAGELFF.

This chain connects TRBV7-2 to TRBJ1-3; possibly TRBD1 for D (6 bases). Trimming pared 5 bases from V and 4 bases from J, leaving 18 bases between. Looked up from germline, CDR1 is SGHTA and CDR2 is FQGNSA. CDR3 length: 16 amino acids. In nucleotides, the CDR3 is TGTGCCAGCAGCCTAGATACCGGGACATTCGGAAACACCATATATTTT. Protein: CASSLDTGTFGNTIYF. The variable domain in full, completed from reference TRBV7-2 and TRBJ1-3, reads GAGVSQSPSNKVTEKGKDVELRCDPISGHTALYWYRQSLGQGLEFLIYFQGNSAPDKSGLPSDRFSAERTGGSVSTLTIQRTQQEDSAVYLCASSLDTGTFGNTIYFGEGSWLTVV.

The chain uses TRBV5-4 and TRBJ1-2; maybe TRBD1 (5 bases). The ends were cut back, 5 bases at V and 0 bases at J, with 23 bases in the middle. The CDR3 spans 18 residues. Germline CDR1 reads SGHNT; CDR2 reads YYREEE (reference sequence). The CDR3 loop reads CASRQSGQSVGPNYGYTF. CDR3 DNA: TGTGCCAGCAGACAAAGTGGACAATCGGTAGGCCCTAACTATGGCTACACCTTC.

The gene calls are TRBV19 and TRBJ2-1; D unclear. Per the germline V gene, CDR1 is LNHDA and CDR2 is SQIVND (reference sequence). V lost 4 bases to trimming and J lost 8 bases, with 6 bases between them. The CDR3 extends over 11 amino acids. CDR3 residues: CASSNTDEQFF. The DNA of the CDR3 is TGTGCCAGTAGTAACACTGATGAGCAGTTCTTC.